A selection of T cell receptor beta chains follows, all from one sample in a study of blood T cell repertoires in COVID-19. TCRdb keeps only in-frame clones here, not all; method: immunoSEQ multiplex PCR. The data contain 93,000 or so clones, about 90% of them singletons. The sequencing input was peripheral blood. Receptors originate from a human donor in a cohort sampled during active COVID-19. Both conserved end residues are part of each CDR3. The D gene is left open where the match is weak. The size field is filled for only some rows; it gives once, few, many or a size class.

cdr3_length | j_call | v_call | d_call | clone_size | cdr3_aa | cdr3_nt
15 | TRBJ2-1 | TRBV24-1 | TRBD2 | . | CATGSLAASHNEQFF | TGTGCCACCGGGAGCCTAGCGGCGTCCCACAATGAGCAGTTCTTC
15 | TRBJ2-3 | TRBV2 | TRBD2 | . | CASSETSGRTDTQYF | TGTGCCAGCAGTGAGACTAGCGGACGCACAGATACGCAGTATTTT
15 | TRBJ1-2 | TRBV3-1/TRBV3-2 | . | few | CASSQDLIQNYGYTF | TGTGCCAGCAGCCAAGATCTGATACAGAACTATGGCTACACCTTC
14 | TRBJ1-1 | TRBV13 | . | . | CASSSGLANTEAFF | TGTGCCAGCAGCTCGGGACTGGCGAACACTGAAGCTTTCTTT
13 | TRBJ2-3 | TRBV11-2 | TRBD1 | . | CASSLRGLDTQYF | TGTGCCAGCAGCTTAAGGGGGCTGGATACGCAGTATTTT
16 | TRBJ1-5 | TRBV28 | . | once | CASRRGGGDSNQPHHF | TGTGCCAGCCGGCGAGGGGGGGGCGATAGCAATCAGCCCCATCATTTT
12 | TRBJ2-3 | TRBV9 | . | . | CASSVSTDTQYF | TGTGCCAGCAGCGTGTCGACAGATACGCAGTATTTT
11 | TRBJ2-1 | TRBV6-6 | . | . | CASSSNRAQFF | TGTGCCAGCAGTTCCAACAGGGCCCAGTTCTTC
15 | TRBJ1-1 | TRBV10-3 | TRBD1 | . | CAISERDRANTEAFF | TGTGCCATCAGTGAAAGGGACAGGGCGAACACTGAAGCTTTCTTT
13 | TRBJ1-2 | TRBV7-9 | . | . | CASSLGHNYGYTF | TGTGCCAGCAGCTTGGGACATAACTATGGCTACACCTTC
16 | TRBJ1-5 | TRBV19 | TRBD1 | . | CASSKDRGQGNQPQHF | TGTGCCAGTAGTAAAGACAGGGGGCAAGGCAATCAGCCCCAGCATTTT
13 | TRBJ1-1 | TRBV19 | . | . | CASSGQLDTEAFF | TGTGCCAGTAGTGGGCAACTCGACACTGAAGCTTTCTTT
16 | TRBJ2-7 | TRBV7-6 | TRBD2 | . | CASSLAGTSGSYEQYF | TGTGCCAGCAGCCTTGCCGGGACTAGCGGCTCCTACGAGCAGTACTTC
12 | TRBJ2-1 | TRBV3-1/TRBV3-2 | TRBD1 | . | CASSQAGGEQFF | TGTGCCAGCAGCCAAGCAGGGGGAGAGCAGTTCTTC
13 | TRBJ2-2 | TRBV27 | . | . | CASKAGSTGELFF | TGTGCCAGCAAGGCAGGGTCTACCGGGGAGCTGTTTTTT
14 | TRBJ2-1 | TRBV24-1 | . | . | CATAVAGGINEQFF | TGTGCCACCGCTGTGGCCGGGGGAATCAATGAGCAGTTCTTC
15 | TRBJ2-7 | TRBV11-2 | TRBD2 | . | CASTHEVAGMYEQYF | TGTGCCAGCACGCATGAGGTAGCGGGAATGTACGAGCAGTACTTC
14 | TRBJ2-5 | TRBV4-1 | . | . | CASSQVLPGETQYF | TGCGCCAGCAGCCAAGTACTTCCGGGAGAGACCCAGTACTTC
17 | TRBJ2-7 | TRBV9 | TRBD1 | . | CASSVGVGTGQSYEQYF | TGTGCCAGCAGCGTAGGAGTTGGGACAGGGCAGTCGTACGAGCAGTACTTC
15 | TRBJ2-1 | TRBV24-1 | . | . | CATSDPPAGYNEQFF | TGTGCCACCAGTGATCCCCCGGCGGGGTACAATGAGCAGTTCTTC
16 | TRBJ2-3 | TRBV5-4 | . | . | CASSLAVVGSTDTQYF | TGTGCCAGCAGCTTGGCGGTAGTGGGCAGCACAGATACGCAGTATTTT
16 | TRBJ2-6 | TRBV2 | . | once | CASSYLRGQGANVLTF | TGTGCCAGCTCCTACTTGCGGGGGCAAGGGGCCAACGTCCTGACTTTC
13 | TRBJ1-5 | TRBV5-6 | . | . | CASSLHSNQPQHF | TGTGCCAGCAGCTTACATAGCAATCAGCCCCAGCATTTT
16 | TRBJ2-1 | TRBV5-4 | TRBD2 | once | CASSPMTSGSYNEQFF | TGTGCCAGCAGCCCTATGACTAGCGGGTCCTACAATGAGCAGTTCTTC
15 | TRBJ2-7 | TRBV27 | TRBD2 | once | CASSHTSGRFYEQYF | TGTGCCAGCAGCCACACTAGCGGGAGGTTCTACGAGCAGTACTTC
14 | TRBJ2-1 | TRBV5-1 | . | . | CASSLQGQYNEQFF | TGCGCCAGCAGCTTGCAGGGACAATACAATGAGCAGTTCTTC
17 | TRBJ2-1 | TRBV15 | . | . | CATSSPSREFSYNEQFF | TGTGCCACCAGCAGTCCCTCCCGGGAGTTCTCCTACAATGAGCAGTTCTTC
13 | TRBJ2-5 | TRBV2 | . | . | CATHRDTQETQYF | TGTGCCACACACCGGGACACCCAAGAGACCCAGTACTTC
16 | TRBJ1-2 | TRBV7-9 | . | . | CASSPVLQAGGYGYTF | TGTGCCAGCAGCCCCGTCCTTCAGGCCGGAGGCTATGGCTACACCTTC